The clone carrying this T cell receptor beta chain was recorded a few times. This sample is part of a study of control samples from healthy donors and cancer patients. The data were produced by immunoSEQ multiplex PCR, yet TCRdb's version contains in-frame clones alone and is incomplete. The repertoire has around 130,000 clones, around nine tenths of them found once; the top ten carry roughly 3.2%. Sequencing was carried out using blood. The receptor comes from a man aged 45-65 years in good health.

CDR3 residues: CASSRRVLAKNIQYF. The CDR3 region has the DNA TGTGCCAGCAGCCGTCGGGTTCTCGCCAAAAACATTCAGTACTTC. V gene TRBV7-2 combines with J gene TRBJ2-4; D remains unclear. The CDR3 covers 15 residues. V lost 5 bases and J lost 1, with 12 bases in between. Germline V gives CDR1 SGHTA, CDR2 FQGNSA.